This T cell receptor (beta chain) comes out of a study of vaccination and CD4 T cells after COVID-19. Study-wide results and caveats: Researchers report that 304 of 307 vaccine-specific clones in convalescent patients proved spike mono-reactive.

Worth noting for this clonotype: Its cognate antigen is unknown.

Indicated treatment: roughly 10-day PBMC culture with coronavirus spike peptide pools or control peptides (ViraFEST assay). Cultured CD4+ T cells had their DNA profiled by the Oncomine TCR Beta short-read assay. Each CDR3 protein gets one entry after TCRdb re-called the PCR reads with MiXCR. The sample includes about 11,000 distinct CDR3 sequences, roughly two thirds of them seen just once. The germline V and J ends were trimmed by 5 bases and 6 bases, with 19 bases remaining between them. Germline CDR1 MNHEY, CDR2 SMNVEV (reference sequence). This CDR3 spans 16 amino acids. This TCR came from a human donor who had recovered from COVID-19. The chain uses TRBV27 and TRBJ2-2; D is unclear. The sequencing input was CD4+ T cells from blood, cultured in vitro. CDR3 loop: CASSGFGGHIPGELFF. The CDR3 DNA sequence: TGTGCCAGCAGTGGCTTCGGCGGCCATATCCCCGGGGAGCTGTTTTTT.